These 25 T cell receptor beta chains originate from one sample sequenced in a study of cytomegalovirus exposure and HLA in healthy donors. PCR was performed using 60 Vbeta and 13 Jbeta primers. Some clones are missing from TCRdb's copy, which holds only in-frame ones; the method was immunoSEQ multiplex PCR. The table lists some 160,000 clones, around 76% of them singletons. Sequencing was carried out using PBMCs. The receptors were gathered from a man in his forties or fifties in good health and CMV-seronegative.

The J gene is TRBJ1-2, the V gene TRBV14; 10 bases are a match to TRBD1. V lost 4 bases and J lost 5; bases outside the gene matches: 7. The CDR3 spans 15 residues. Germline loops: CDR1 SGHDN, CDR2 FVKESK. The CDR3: CASSPPGTGAYGYTF. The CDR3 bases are TGTGCCAGCAGCCCTCCCGGGACAGGGGCATATGGCTACACCTTC.

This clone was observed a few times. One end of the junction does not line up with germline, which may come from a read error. In DNA form, the CDR3 reads TGTGCCAGCAGCCTAGGGCCAGGGGCGGGGGCCAACGGCCTGACTTTC. Translating it yields CASSLGPGAGANGLTF. This chain connects TRBV7-3 to TRBJ2-6, with a possible D match to TRBD2 (7 bases). The CDR3 runs 16 residues. The germline V gene encodes CDR1 SGHTA and CDR2 FQGTGA.

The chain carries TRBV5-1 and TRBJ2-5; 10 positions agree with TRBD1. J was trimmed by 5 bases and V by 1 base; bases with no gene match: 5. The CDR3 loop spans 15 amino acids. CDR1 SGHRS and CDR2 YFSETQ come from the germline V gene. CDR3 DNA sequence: TGCGCCAGCAGCTTGTCCGGGACAGGGGCCGAGACCCAGTACTTC. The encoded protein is CASSLSGTGAETQYF.

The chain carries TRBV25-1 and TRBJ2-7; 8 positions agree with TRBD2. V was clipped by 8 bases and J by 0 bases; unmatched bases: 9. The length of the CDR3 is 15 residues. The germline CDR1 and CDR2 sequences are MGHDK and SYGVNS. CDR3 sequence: CASLESAGASYEQYF. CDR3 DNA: TGTGCCAGCCTAGAGTCAGCGGGAGCCTCCTACGAGCAGTACTTC.

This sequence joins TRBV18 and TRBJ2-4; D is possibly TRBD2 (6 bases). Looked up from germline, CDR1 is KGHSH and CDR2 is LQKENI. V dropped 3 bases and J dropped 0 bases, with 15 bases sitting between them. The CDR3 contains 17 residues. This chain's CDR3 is CASSPQGGGLAKNIQYF. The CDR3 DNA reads TGTGCCAGCTCACCGCAAGGTGGAGGGCTAGCCAAAAACATTCAGTACTTC.

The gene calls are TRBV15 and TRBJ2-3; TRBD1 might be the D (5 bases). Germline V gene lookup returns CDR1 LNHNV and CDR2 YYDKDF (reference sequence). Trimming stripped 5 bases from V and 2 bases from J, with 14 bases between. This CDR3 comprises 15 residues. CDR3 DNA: TGTGCCACCAGCTCCTCCAGGGAACCCACAGATACGCAGTATTTT. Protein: CATSSSREPTDTQYF. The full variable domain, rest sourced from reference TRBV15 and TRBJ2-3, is DAMVIQNPRYQVTQFGKPVTLSCSQTLNHNVMYWYQQKSSQAPKLLFHYYDKDFNNEADTPDNFQSRRPNTSFCFLDIRSPGLGDTAMYLCATSSSREPTDTQYFGPGTRLTVL.

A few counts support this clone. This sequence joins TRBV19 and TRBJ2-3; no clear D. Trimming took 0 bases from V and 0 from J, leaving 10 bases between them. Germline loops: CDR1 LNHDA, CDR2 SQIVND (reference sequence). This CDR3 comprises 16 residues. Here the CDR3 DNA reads TGTGCCAGTAGTATAGACGGAGATAGAAGCACAGATACGCAGTATTTT. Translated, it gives CASSIDGDRSTDTQYF.

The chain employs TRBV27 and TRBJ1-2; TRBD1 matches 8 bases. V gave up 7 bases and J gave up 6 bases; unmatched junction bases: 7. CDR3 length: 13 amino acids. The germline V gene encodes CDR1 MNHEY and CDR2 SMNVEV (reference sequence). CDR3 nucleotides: TGTGCCAGCACGGACAGGGTGGCTAATGGCTACACCTTC. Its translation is CASTDRVANGYTF.

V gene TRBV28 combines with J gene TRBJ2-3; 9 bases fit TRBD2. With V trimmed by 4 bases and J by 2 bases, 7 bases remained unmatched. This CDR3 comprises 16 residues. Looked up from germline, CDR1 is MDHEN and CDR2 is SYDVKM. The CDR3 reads CASSSGTSKFTDTQYF. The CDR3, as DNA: TGTGCCAGCAGTTCCGGGACTAGCAAATTCACAGATACGCAGTATTTT.

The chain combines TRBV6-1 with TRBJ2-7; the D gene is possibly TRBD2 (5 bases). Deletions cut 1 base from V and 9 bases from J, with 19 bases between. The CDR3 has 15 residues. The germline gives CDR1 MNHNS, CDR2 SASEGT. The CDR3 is CASSEGPGLGNWQYF. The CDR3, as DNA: TGTGCCAGCAGTGAAGGGCCCGGACTGGGGAATTGGCAGTACTTC.

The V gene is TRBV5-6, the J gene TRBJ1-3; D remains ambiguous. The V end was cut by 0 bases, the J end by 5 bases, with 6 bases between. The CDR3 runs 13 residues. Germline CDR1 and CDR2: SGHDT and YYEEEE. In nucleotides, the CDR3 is TGTGCCAGCAGCTTGGAACAGAGAAACACCATATATTTT. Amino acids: CASSLEQRNTIYF.

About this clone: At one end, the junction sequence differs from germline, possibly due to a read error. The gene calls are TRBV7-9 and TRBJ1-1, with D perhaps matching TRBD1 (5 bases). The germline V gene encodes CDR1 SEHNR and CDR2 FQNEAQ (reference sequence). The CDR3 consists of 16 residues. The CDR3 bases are TGTTCCAGCAGCCCCAAGGTTGCAGGGCGGACCACTGAAGCTTTCTTT. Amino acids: CSSSPKVAGRTTEAFF.

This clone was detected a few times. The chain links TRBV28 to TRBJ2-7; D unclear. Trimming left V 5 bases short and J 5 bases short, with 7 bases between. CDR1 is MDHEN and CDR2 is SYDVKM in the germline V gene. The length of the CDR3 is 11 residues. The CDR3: CASSRENEQYF. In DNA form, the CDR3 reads TGTGCCAGCAGTCGAGAGAACGAGCAGTACTTC.

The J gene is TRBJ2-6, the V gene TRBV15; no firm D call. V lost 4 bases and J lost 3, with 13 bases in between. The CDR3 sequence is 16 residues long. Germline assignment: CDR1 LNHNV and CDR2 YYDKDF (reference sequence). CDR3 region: CATSIMSVIGANVLTF. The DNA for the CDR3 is TGTGCCACCAGCATAATGTCGGTGATTGGGGCCAACGTCCTGACTTTC.

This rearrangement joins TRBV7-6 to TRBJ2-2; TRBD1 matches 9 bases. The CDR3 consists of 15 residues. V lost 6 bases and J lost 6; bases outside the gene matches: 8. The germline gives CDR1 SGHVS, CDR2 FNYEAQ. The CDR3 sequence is CASSSGTGRSGELFF. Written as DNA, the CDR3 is TGTGCCAGCAGTTCCGGGACAGGGCGATCCGGGGAGCTGTTTTTT.

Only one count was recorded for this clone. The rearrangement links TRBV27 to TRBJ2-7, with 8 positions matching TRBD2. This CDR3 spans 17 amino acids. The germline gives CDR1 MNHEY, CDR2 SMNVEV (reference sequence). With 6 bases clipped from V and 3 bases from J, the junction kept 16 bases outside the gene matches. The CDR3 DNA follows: TGTGCCAGCAGCCCGCGACTAGCGCTCAGGAGGCTCTACGAGCAGTACTTC. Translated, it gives CASSPRLALRRLYEQYF.

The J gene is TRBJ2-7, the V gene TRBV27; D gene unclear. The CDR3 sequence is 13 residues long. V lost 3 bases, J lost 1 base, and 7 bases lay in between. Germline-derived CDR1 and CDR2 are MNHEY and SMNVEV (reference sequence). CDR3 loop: CASSLARSYEQYF. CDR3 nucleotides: TGTGCCAGCAGTTTGGCCCGATCCTACGAGCAGTACTTC.

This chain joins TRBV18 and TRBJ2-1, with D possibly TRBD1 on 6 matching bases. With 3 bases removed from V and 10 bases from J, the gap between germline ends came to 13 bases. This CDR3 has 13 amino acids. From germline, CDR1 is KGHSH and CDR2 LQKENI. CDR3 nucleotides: TGTGCCAGCTCACCGGACAGTGAGGGGGAGCAGTTCTTC. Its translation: CASSPDSEGEQFF.

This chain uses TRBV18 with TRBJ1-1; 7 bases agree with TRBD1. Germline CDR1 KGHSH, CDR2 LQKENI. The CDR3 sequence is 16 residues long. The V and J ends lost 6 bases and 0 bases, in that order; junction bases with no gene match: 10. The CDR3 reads CASSLGQPEMNTEAFF. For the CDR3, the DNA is TGTGCCAGCTCCCTGGGACAGCCGGAGATGAACACTGAAGCTTTCTTT. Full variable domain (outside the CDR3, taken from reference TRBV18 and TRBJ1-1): NAGVMQNPRHLVRRRGQEARLRCSPMKGHSHVYWYRQLPEEGLKFMVYLQKENIIDESGMPKERFSAEFPKEGPSILRIQQVVRGDSAAYFCASSLGQPEMNTEAFFGQGTRLTVV.

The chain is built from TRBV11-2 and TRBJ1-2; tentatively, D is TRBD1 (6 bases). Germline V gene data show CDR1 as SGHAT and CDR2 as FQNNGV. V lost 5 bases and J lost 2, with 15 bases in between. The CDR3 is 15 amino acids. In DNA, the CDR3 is TGTGCCAGCAGCCAGGTACATGGGGGCAACTATGGCTACACCTTC. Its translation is CASSQVHGGNYGYTF.

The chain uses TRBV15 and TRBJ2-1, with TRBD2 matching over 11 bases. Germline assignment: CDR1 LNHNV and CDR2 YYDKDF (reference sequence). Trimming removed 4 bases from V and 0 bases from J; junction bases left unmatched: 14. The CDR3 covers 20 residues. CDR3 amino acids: CATSKTLLAGALSSYNEQFF. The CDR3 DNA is TGTGCCACCAGCAAGACCCTACTAGCGGGAGCTCTCAGCTCCTACAATGAGCAGTTCTTC.

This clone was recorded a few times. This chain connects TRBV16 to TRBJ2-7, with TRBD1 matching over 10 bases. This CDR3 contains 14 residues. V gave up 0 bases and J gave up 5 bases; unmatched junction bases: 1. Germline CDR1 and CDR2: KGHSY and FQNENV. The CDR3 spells CASSQSGTGDEQYF. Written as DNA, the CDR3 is TGTGCCAGCAGCCAATCGGGGACAGGGGACGAGCAGTACTTC.

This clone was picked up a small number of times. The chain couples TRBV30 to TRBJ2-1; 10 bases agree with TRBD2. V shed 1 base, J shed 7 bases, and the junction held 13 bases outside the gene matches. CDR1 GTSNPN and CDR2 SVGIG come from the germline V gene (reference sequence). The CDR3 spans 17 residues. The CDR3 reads CAWSGTSGVILLNEQFF. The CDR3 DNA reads TGTGCCTGGAGTGGGACTAGCGGTGTTATTCTCTTAAATGAGCAGTTCTTC.

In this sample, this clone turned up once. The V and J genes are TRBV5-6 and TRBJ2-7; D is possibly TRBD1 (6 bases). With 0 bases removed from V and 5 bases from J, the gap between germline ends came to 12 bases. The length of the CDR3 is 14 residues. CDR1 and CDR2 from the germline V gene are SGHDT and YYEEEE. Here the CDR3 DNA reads TGTGCCAGCAGCTTGGGGGGGCTTCAGGACGAGCAGTACGTC. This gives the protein CASSLGGLQDEQYV.

The DNA for the CDR3 is TGTGCCTCAGGGTGGGTAGACACAGATACGCAGTATTTT. It translates to CASGWVDTDTQYF. The chain carries TRBV6-1 and TRBJ2-3; possible D gene TRBD1, 5 bases. Trimming cost V 11 bases and J 2 bases, with 14 bases left between them. There are 13 residues in the CDR3. Per the germline V gene, CDR1 is MNHNS and CDR2 is SASEGT.